Each of the 27 T cell receptor beta chains below was sequenced from the same sample in a study of control samples from healthy donors and cancer patients. Measured with immunoSEQ multiplex PCR; TCRdb has only the in-frame clones, and not every one. The data hold 100,000 to 150,000 clones, with roughly 90% observed a single time. Sequenced input: blood. Receptor source: a woman aged 50 to 60 in good health.

This chain joins TRBV6-5 and TRBJ2-7; 7 bases agree with TRBD2. Germline CDR1 MNHEY, CDR2 SVGAGI. CDR3 length: 14 residues. J gave up 0 bases and V 4 bases, and 3 bases lay outside the gene matches. The CDR3 bases are TGTGCCAGCAGTTCGCTAGCGGCCTCCTACGAGCAGTACTTC. Protein sequence: CASSSLAASYEQYF.

CDR3: CASRPGRGAQRTQYF. The CDR3 bases are TGTGCCAGCCGCCCGGGGCGGGGGGCCCAGAGAACCCAGTACTTC. The V gene is TRBV5-6, the J gene TRBJ2-5; 8 positions agree with TRBD2. The CDR3 length is 15 residues. Losses at the gene ends were 7 bases for V and 8 bases for J; bases not matched to a gene: 16. CDR1 and CDR2 (germline): SGHDT, YYEEEE.

The gene calls are TRBV5-5 and TRBJ1-2; 7 nucleotides align to TRBD1. CDR1 is SGHKS and CDR2 is YYEKEE in the germline V gene (reference sequence). The CDR3 is 18 amino acids. The junction had 11 bases not matched to a gene; V was cut back by 0 bases and J by 0 bases. The DNA of the CDR3 is TGTGCCAGCAGCTTGGAGTCTCCGATGGGACAGCCTAACTATGGCTACACCTTC. It translates to CASSLESPMGQPNYGYTF.

This chain joins TRBV5-5 and TRBJ2-4; D is tentatively TRBD1 or TRBD2 (5 bases each). The CDR3 is 15 residues long. V was cut by 4 bases and J by 1 base, with 12 bases left in between. Germline V gene lookup returns CDR1 SGHKS and CDR2 YYEKEE (reference sequence). The CDR3 bases are TGTGCCAGCAGCCCCTCGGGGCTGGCCAAAAACATTCAGTACTTC. This gives the protein CASSPSGLAKNIQYF.

The chain employs TRBV6-5 and TRBJ1-1; TRBD1 is a possible D gene (5 bases). The CDR3 covers 15 residues. With 2 bases removed from V and 0 bases from J, the gap between germline ends came to 10 bases. Germline-derived CDR1 and CDR2 are MNHEY and SVGAGI. The CDR3 is CASSYRGSMNTEAFF. The CDR3 DNA sequence: TGTGCCAGCAGTTACAGGGGTTCGATGAACACTGAAGCTTTCTTT.

This rearrangement joins TRBV9 to TRBJ2-1, with 13 nucleotides matching TRBD2. Germline V lookup: CDR1 SGDLS, CDR2 YYNGEE. V lost 3 bases and J lost 2; bases outside the gene matches: 11. The CDR3 extends over 19 amino acids. The CDR3 region has the DNA TGTGCCAGCAGCGGAAGACTAGCGGGAGGACCTGGGGCCTACAATGAGCAGTTCTTC. It codes for CASSGRLAGGPGAYNEQFF.

The rearrangement uses TRBV19 and TRBJ2-1; D is uncertain. CDR3 length: 16 amino acids. Germline lookup yields CDR1 LNHDA and CDR2 SQIVND (reference sequence). Trimming shortened V by 5 bases and J by 0 bases, and 14 bases separated the two germline ends. For the CDR3, the DNA is TGTGCCAGTAGTCCTAAGACGCGCACCTCCTACAATGAGCAGTTCTTC. It is translated as CASSPKTRTSYNEQFF.

The chain couples TRBV19 to TRBJ2-2; D is possibly TRBD1 (5 bases). CDR3 length equals 14 residues. Trimming took off 1 base at V and 5 bases at J, with 8 bases between the two ends. From germline, CDR1 is LNHDA and CDR2 SQIVND (reference sequence). The CDR3 DNA reads as TGTGCCAGTAGTATAGCCCAGGGAACCGGGGAGCTGTTTTTT. Translation: CASSIAQGTGELFF.

The chain combines TRBV10-2 with TRBJ2-1; D call uncertain. CDR3 length equals 13 residues. Germline CDR1 is WSHSY and CDR2 is SAAADI. V was trimmed by 3 bases and J by 9 bases, leaving 12 bases between them. In nucleotides, the CDR3 is TGCGCCAGCAGTGACAGAGGAGTTAGTGAGCAGTTCTTC. As protein: CASSDRGVSEQFF.

This clone was recorded once. The chain employs TRBV28 and TRBJ2-7; the match to TRBD1 covers 8 bases. CDR1 and CDR2 (germline): MDHEN, SYDVKM. This CDR3 region has 15 residues. J was trimmed by 3 bases and V by 7 bases; bases with no gene match: 11. The CDR3 DNA is TGTGCCAGCACGACCCTCCGGGACAGGAGCTACGAGCAGTACTTC. This codes for CASTTLRDRSYEQYF.

The chain employs TRBV21-1 and TRBJ1-3; the table's D call, TRBD1, has no DNA check behind it. TRBV21-1 represents a pseudogene. This CDR3 is built from 11 residues. The CDR3 sequence is CASRRGNTIYF. CDR3 nucleotide sequence: TGTGCCAGCAGGAGGGGGAACACCATATATTTT.

On this clone itself: This sample includes further DNA sequences coding for the same CDR3. This chain connects TRBV5-1 to TRBJ2-2; 9 bases align to TRBD2. This CDR3 spans 15 amino acids. Germline-derived CDR1 and CDR2 are SGHRS and YFSETQ. J lost 2 bases, V lost 5 bases, and 4 bases had no gene match. CDR3 region: CASRVAGVNTGELFF. The CDR3 nucleotides read TGCGCCAGCAGGGTAGCGGGGGTAAACACCGGGGAGCTGTTTTTT.

The chain combines TRBV2 with TRBJ2-5; 8 bases match TRBD1. The germline V gene has CDR1 SNHLY and CDR2 FYNNEI. The CDR3 is 14 residues long. V lost 4 bases and J lost 4; bases outside the gene matches: 5. The CDR3 coding sequence is TGTGCCAGCAGTGGGCCGGGACAGGCAGAGACCCAGTACTTC. Residues: CASSGPGQAETQYF.

The sample holds one count of this clone. V and J are TRBV27 and TRBJ2-5; TRBD1 matches at 7 bases. V shed 4 bases and J 2 bases; nucleotides not matched to a gene: 10. The germline V gene encodes CDR1 MNHEY and CDR2 SMNVEV (reference sequence). The CDR3 totals 16 residues. The CDR3 DNA follows: TGTGCCAGCAGTTCAAACCCGGGGACAGCGCAAGAGACCCAGTACTTC. Amino acids: CASSSNPGTAQETQYF.

The chain is built from TRBV9 and TRBJ1-2, with 11 positions matching TRBD1. The CDR3 spans 15 residues. The junction had 5 bases not matched to a gene; V was cut back by 4 bases and J by 3 bases. Germline V lookup: CDR1 SGDLS, CDR2 YYNGEE. The CDR3 bases are TGTGCCAGCAGCTCCGGGACAGGGGGTGACTATGGCTACACCTTC. Its protein product is CASSSGTGGDYGYTF.

This chain links TRBV21-1 with TRBJ2-7; the table's TRBD2 call for D was not verified on the DNA. TRBV21-1 is a pseudogene. This CDR3 has 19 amino acids. As DNA, the CDR3 is TGTGCCAGCAGCAAAGTGTCGGCAGGAGGGCCCGGGAGGGCTTACGAGCAGTACTTC. Its protein product is CASSKVSAGGPGRAYEQYF.

The genes are TRBV6-6 and TRBJ2-1; D call uncertain. Trimming took off 6 bases at V and 5 bases at J, with 14 bases between the two ends. From germline, CDR1 is MNHNY and CDR2 SVGAGI (reference sequence). The CDR3 loop spans 14 amino acids. CDR3: CASSLDSTHNEQFF. The CDR3 DNA reads as TGTGCCAGCAGCTTAGACTCCACCCACAATGAGCAGTTCTTC.

The chain joins TRBV5-1 to TRBJ1-1; no reliable D call. Trimming took 6 bases from V and 5 from J, leaving 11 bases between them. Germline V gene data show CDR1 as SGHRS and CDR2 as YFSETQ. The CDR3 has 12 amino acids. The CDR3 DNA is TGCGCCAGCAAAATGGGCGAAACTGAAGCTTTCTTT. Translation: CASKMGETEAFF. Looking up the rest from reference TRBV5-1 and TRBJ1-1 gives the full variable domain: KAGVTQTPRYLIKTRGQQVTLSCSPISGHRSVSWYQQTPGQGLQFLFEYFSETQRNKGNFPGRFSGRQFSNSRSEMNVSTLELGDSALYLCASKMGETEAFFGQGTRLTVV.

The chain recombines TRBV19 with TRBJ1-3; no clear D gene. With 5 bases removed from V and 4 bases from J, the gap between germline ends came to 3 bases. From germline, CDR1 is LNHDA and CDR2 SQIVND (reference sequence). The CDR3 consists of 11 residues. The CDR3 nucleotides are TGTGCCAGTAGTCTCGGAAACACCATATATTTT. It yields the protein CASSLGNTIYF.

The CDR3 DNA follows: TGTGCCAGCAGTTTTTTAGGTAACAATGAGCAGTTCTTC. Its protein is CASSFLGNNEQFF. The V gene is TRBV27, the J gene TRBJ2-1; D remains ambiguous. Germline V gene sequence: CDR1 MNHEY, CDR2 SMNVEV (reference sequence). Trimming took off 3 bases at V and 5 bases at J, with 8 bases between the two ends. This CDR3 is 13 amino acids long.

This chain connects TRBV20-1 to TRBJ2-5; D call uncertain. The germline CDR1 and CDR2 sequences are DFQATT and SNEGSKA (reference sequence). CDR3 length: 14 amino acids. The germline V and J ends were trimmed by 3 bases and 2 bases, with 13 bases remaining between them. The CDR3 is CSASRALGQETQYF. The CDR3 DNA reads TGCAGTGCTAGTAGGGCCTTGGGACAAGAGACCCAGTACTTC.

This sequence joins TRBV27 and TRBJ1-1; a possible D gene is TRBD1 (6 bases). This CDR3 is 13 amino acids long. Germline values: CDR1 MNHEY, CDR2 SMNVEV (reference sequence). Deletions cut 9 bases from V and 3 bases from J, with 14 bases between. CDR3 DNA sequence: TGTGCCAGTGGACAGAGGAGGGACACTGAAGCTTTCTTT. This sequence encodes CASGQRRDTEAFF.

This chain links TRBV5-1 with TRBJ2-7; 11 nucleotides align to TRBD2. The CDR3 loop spans 16 amino acids. J was trimmed by 1 base and V by 5 bases; bases with no gene match: 8. Germline V CDR1 and CDR2: SGHRS, YFSETQ. The CDR3 protein is CASSLGGTSGSYEQYF. The DNA of the CDR3 is TGCGCCAGCAGTCTTGGAGGGACTAGCGGTTCCTACGAGCAGTACTTC.

The chain joins TRBV5-1 to TRBJ2-7, with TRBD1 matching over 10 bases. The V segment lost 1 base and the J segment 3 bases; nucleotides outside the gene matches: 4. Per germline, CDR1 SGHRS and CDR2 YFSETQ. There are 15 residues in the CDR3. The CDR3 region is CASSLQGTGVYEQYF. The CDR3 coding sequence is TGCGCCAGCAGCTTGCAAGGGACAGGGGTCTACGAGCAGTACTTC.

The gene calls are TRBV2 and TRBJ2-6, with D hard to call. Between the trimmed V and J ends, which lost 6 bases and 1 base, there was a span of 10 bases. The CDR3 has 15 residues. Germline CDR1 SNHLY, CDR2 FYNNEI. The CDR3 nucleotides read TGTGCCAGCAGCCCTCTCGTTTCTGGGGCCAACGTCCTGACTTTC. Protein sequence: CASSPLVSGANVLTF.

This chain joins TRBV10-3 and TRBJ1-2, with 10 bases that match TRBD1. CDR1 and CDR2 from the germline V gene are ENHRY and SYGVKD. The CDR3 has 14 amino acids. V shed 4 bases, J shed 1 base, and the junction held 0 bases outside the gene matches. CDR3 DNA sequence: TGTGCCATCAGTGGGACAGGGGGTAACTATGGCTACACCTTC. Translating gives CAISGTGGNYGYTF.

The chain joins TRBV15 to TRBJ1-4, with 9 bases that match TRBD1. CDR3 length: 16 amino acids. Germline CDR1 and CDR2: LNHNV and YYDKDF (reference sequence). Unmatched junction bases numbered 9, after V lost 3 bases and J lost 7 bases. This CDR3 is CATSSLRDRDSEKLFF. The CDR3 DNA follows: TGTGCCACCAGCAGCCTCAGGGACAGGGATTCTGAAAAACTGTTTTTT.